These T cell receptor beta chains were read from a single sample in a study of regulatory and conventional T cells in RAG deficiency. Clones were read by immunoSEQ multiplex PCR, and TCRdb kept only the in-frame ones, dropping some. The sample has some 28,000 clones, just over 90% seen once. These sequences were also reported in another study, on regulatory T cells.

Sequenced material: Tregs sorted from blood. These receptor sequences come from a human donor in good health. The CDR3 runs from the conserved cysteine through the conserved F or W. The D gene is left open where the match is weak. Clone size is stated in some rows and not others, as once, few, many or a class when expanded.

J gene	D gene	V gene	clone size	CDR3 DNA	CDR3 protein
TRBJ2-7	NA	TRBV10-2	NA	TGCGCCAGCAGGGACACCGGGACCCTACGCTCCGAGCAGTACTTC	CASRDTGTLRSEQYF
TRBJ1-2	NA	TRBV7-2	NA	TGTGCCAGCAGCTTAGACCACTATGGCTACACCTTC	CASSLDHYGYTF
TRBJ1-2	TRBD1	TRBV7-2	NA	TGTGCCAGCAGCCGGGACAGGTACTATGGCTACACCTTC	CASSRDRYYGYTF
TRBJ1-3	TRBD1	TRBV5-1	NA	TGCGCCAGCAGCGTGGGACAGCCGATCTCTGGAAACACCATATATTTT	CASSVGQPISGNTIYF
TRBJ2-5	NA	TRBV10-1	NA	TGCGCCAGCACCCAAGACAGGTCCGGGACCCAGTACTTC	CASTQDRSGTQYF
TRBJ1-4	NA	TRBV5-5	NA	TGTGCCAGCAGCTTGAATCAACCGTCAACTAATGAAAAACTGTTTTTT	CASSLNQPSTNEKLFF
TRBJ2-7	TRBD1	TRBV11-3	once	TGTGCCAGCAGCTTACAAGGACAGGGCAACGAGCAGTACTTC	CASSLQGQGNEQYF
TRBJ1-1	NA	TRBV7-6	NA	TGTGCCAGCAGCCGCAGGCAGGGATTGGTCACTGAAGCTTTCTTT	CASSRRQGLVTEAFF
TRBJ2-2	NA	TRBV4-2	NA	TGTGCCAGCAGCCAAGACAGGACGGGAGGGGAGCTGTTTTTT	CASSQDRTGGELFF
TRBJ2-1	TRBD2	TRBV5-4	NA	TGTGCCAGCAGCCCCCAACCCGGGGGGGGATCCCCCTCTGAGCAGTTCTTC	CASSPQPGGGSPSEQFF
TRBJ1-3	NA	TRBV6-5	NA	TGTGCCAGCAGGAATACAGGGATCTCTGGAAACACCATATATTTT	CASRNTGISGNTIYF
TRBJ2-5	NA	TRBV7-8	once	TGTGCCAGTCAATTTGGCGTCCAAGAGACCCAGTACTTC	CASQFGVQETQYF
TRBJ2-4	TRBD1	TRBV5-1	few	TGCGCCAGCAGCTTCATCAGCAGGGGGCGAGGGAGCATTCAGTACTTC	CASSFISRGRGSIQYF
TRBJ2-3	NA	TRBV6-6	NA	TGTGCCAGCAGTGGACAGGGAGGGGGCACAGATACGCAGTATTTT	CASSGQGGGTDTQYF
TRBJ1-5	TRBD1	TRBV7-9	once	TGTGCCAGCAGCCACTTGGACAGGGAAAACAATCAGCCCCAGCATTTT	CASSHLDRENNQPQHF
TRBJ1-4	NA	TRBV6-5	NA	TGTGCCAGCAGCCCCCGCGGGGGTCGGAATGAAAAACTGTTTTTT	CASSPRGGRNEKLFF
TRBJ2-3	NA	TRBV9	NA	TGTGCCAGCAGTCGTCTACCAGATACGCAGTATTTT	CASSRLPDTQYF
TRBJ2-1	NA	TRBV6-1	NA	TGTGCCAGCACACTAAGCTCCTACAATGAGCAGTTCTTC	CASTLSSYNEQFF
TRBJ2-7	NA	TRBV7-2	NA	TGTGCCAGCAGCTTAGCGGGAACGGAGTACTTC	CASSLAGTEYF
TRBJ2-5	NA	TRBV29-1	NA	TGCAGCGTTGTAGCAGGCCAAGAGACCCAGTACTTC	CSVVAGQETQYF
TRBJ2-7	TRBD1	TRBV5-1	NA	TGCGCCAGCAGCGGACAGGGCCTCTACGAGCAGTACTTC	CASSGQGLYEQYF
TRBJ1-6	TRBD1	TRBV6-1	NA	TGTGCCAGCAGTGTCCGACAGGGGATTAACGATAATTCACCCCTCCACTTT	CASSVRQGINDNSPLHF
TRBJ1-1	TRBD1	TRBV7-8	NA	TGTGCCAGCAGCTGGAGGACAGGGGGCGCGTTTAGGAACACTGAAGCTTTCTTT	CASSWRTGGAFRNTEAFF
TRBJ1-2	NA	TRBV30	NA	TGTGCCTGGAGTGAGGGGATTGGCTACACCTTC	CAWSEGIGYTF
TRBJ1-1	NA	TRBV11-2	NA	TGTGCCAGCAGCTTAGCAGTGAACACTGAAGCTTTCTTT	CASSLAVNTEAFF
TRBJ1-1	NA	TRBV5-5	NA	TGTGCCAGCAGCTCACCAATCCGGATGAGCCGACTGAACACTGAAGCTTTCTTT	CASSSPIRMSRLNTEAFF
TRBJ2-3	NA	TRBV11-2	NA	TGTGCCAGCGGGGGGGCCTCAGCAGATACGCAGTATTTT	CASGGASADTQYF
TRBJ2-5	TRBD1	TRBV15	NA	TGTGCCACCAGCAGAACGGGACAGCACCAAGAGACCCAGTACTTC	CATSRTGQHQETQYF
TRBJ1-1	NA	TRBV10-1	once	TGCGCCAGCAGTGCCTCTCTAGGGGACACTGAAGCTTTCTTT	CASSASLGDTEAFF
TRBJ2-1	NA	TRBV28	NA	TGTGCCAGCAGACTGGGATTAAGCTCCTACAATGAGCAGTTCTTC	CASRLGLSSYNEQFF
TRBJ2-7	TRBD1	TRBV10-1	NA	TGCGCCAACAGGGGGACATGCCCGGATTTCTACGAGCAGTACTTC	CANRGTCPDFYEQYF
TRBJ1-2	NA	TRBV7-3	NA	TGTGCCAGCAGCTCTGGGGGTTTTAACTATGGCTACACCTTC	CASSSGGFNYGYTF